The 9 T cell receptor beta chains given below trace back to one sample, sequenced in a study of blood T cell repertoires in COVID-19. TCRdb keeps only in-frame clones here, not all; method: immunoSEQ multiplex PCR. The sample has just over 250,000 clones; 86% are singletons. The sample consisted of peripheral blood. These receptors originate from a middle-aged man who had recovered from COVID-19.

This chain uses TRBV7-3 with TRBJ2-3, with 11 positions matching TRBD2. This CDR3 has 15 residues. Germline assignment: CDR1 SGHTA and CDR2 FQGTGA. Unmatched junction bases numbered 0, after V lost 3 bases and J lost 1 base. The CDR3 region is CASSFSGRGTDTQYF. The CDR3 DNA follows: TGTGCCAGCAGCTTTAGCGGGAGGGGCACAGATACGCAGTATTTT.

J is TRBJ2-6 and V is TRBV2, with 9 bases fitting TRBD1. The ends lost 4 bases at V and 4 bases at J; junction bases unmatched: 8. The CDR3 is 17 amino acids. Germline V gives CDR1 SNHLY, CDR2 FYNNEI. The CDR3 here is CASSAGTGPRGANVLTF. The CDR3 DNA reads as TGTGCCAGCAGTGCCGGGACAGGGCCCCGCGGGGCCAACGTCCTGACTTTC.

The V and J genes are TRBV7-9 and TRBJ1-4, with no clear D. Trimming cost V 5 bases and J 5 bases, with 6 bases left between them. Germline CDR1 reads SEHNR; CDR2 reads FQNEAQ (reference sequence). The CDR3 is 12 amino acids. CDR3 nucleotides: TGTGCCAGCAGCCGGGAAAATGAAAAACTGTTTTTT. Its protein product is CASSRENEKLFF.

The rearrangement links TRBV7-9 to TRBJ2-3; possible D gene TRBD2, 6 bases. Trimming shortened V by 4 bases and J by 1 base, and 15 bases separated the two germline ends. Looked up from germline, CDR1 is SEHNR and CDR2 is FQNEAQ (reference sequence). The CDR3 runs to 16 residues. CDR3 bases: TGTGCCAGCAGCTCTCGGGACTCCCGGGGCACAGATACGCAGTATTTT. Translation: CASSSRDSRGTDTQYF.

CDR3 sequence reads: CASSLYQGSYEQYF. The DNA of the CDR3 is TGTGCCAGCAGCTTATATCAGGGCTCCTACGAGCAGTACTTC. The chain joins TRBV11-3 to TRBJ2-7, with D maybe TRBD1 (5 bases). In germline, CDR1 is SGHNT, CDR2 YENEEA. This CDR3 region has 14 residues. V gave up 2 bases and J gave up 0 bases, with 8 bases separating them.

This chain uses TRBV19 with TRBJ2-5, with 10 bases that match TRBD2. CDR3 size: 15 residues. J gave up 4 bases and V 9 bases, and 11 bases lay outside the gene matches. The germline CDR1 and CDR2 sequences are LNHDA and SQIVND (reference sequence). CDR3 DNA sequence: TGTGCCAGCGCAGAACGGGGGACTAGCGTAGAGACCCAGTACTTC. Translating it yields CASAERGTSVETQYF.

The chain recombines TRBV6-5 with TRBJ1-2; D unclear. The V end was cut by 5 bases, the J end by 4 bases, with 17 bases between. CDR3 length: 15 amino acids. Looked up from germline, CDR1 is MNHEY and CDR2 is SVGAGI. The CDR3 DNA sequence: TGTGCCAGCAGTCCCTCATTCGGGAATCTCTATGGCTACACCTTC. It translates to CASSPSFGNLYGYTF.

The CDR3 here is CASSYSRTSGGYEQYF. The DNA for the CDR3 is TGTGCCAGCAGTTACTCAAGGACTAGCGGGGGCTACGAGCAGTACTTC. The genes are TRBV6-5 and TRBJ2-7; 13 bases are a match to TRBD2. Germline CDR1 MNHEY, CDR2 SVGAGI. V trimming: 0 bases; J trimming: 3 bases; junction bases outside the gene matches: 2. This CDR3 has 16 residues.

The chain links TRBV5-6 to TRBJ1-2; a weak D match, TRBD1 (5 bases). V lost 5 bases and J lost 4, with 24 bases in between. CDR3 size: 17 residues. CDR1 SGHDT and CDR2 YYEEEE come from the germline V gene. CDR3 region: CASRRGGQGRNIYGYTF. The CDR3 region has the DNA TGTGCCAGCAGGCGGGGCGGCCAGGGCAGAAATATCTATGGCTACACCTTC.